What follows is one TCR beta chain and its context. Antigen unknown. The data were obtained in a study of CD8+ T cells in alopecia areata. The study, taken as a whole, reports: Sharing of TCR sequences between patients (possibly for HLA-related reasons) was less clear than in mice.

The CDR3 sequence is 14 residues long. Germline assignment: CDR1 MNHEY and CDR2 SVGAGI. Losses at the gene ends were 4 bases for V and 3 bases for J; bases not matched to a gene: 4. Reverse transcription of extracted RNA yielded cDNA, which provided the sequencing template. Using immunoSEQ multiplex PCR, the repertoire was profiled, and TCRdb retains in-frame clones only, with some absent. The table includes 200,000 to 250,000 clones, less than 80% detected once. The sequence was obtained from a human donor with alopecia areata. The V and J genes are TRBV6-5 and TRBJ1-1; 8 nucleotides align to TRBD1. The sample here was CD4+ T cells sorted from blood, taken at week 0. The CDR3 reads CASSSHRGDTEAFF. For the CDR3, the DNA is TGTGCCAGCAGTTCTCACAGGGGGGACACTGAAGCTTTCTTT.